Shown below are 21 T cell receptor beta chains from a single sample sequenced in a study of identical twins. TCRdb called the 5' RACE reads again in MiXCR, with one record for every CDR3 protein. The sample holds about 900,000 distinct CDR3 sequences; about 12% are singletons and the top ten take roughly 1.6%. The same data also went into a second study, on yellow fever vaccine responses in identical twins.

Input material: PBMCs. The receptor set was obtained from a woman under 30 in good health.

This clonotype was seen many times. The rearrangement joins TRBV20-1 to TRBJ2-5; D gene uncertain. The CDR3 is 13 residues long. Germline CDR1 is DFQATT and CDR2 is SNEGSKA (reference sequence). With 2 bases removed from V and 2 bases from J, the gap between germline ends came to 9 bases. CDR3 nucleotide sequence: TGCAGTGCTAGAATCCTAGAACAAGAGACCCAGTACTTC. Translating gives CSARILEQETQYF.

The rearrangement uses TRBV25-1 and TRBJ2-1; 8 bases match TRBD1. Germline CDR1 and CDR2: MGHDK and SYGVNS. The V segment lost 2 bases and the J segment 4 bases; nucleotides outside the gene matches: 7. This CDR3 contains 16 residues. The CDR3: CASSELGQGNYNEQFF. For the CDR3, the DNA is TGTGCCAGCAGTGAACTTGGACAGGGCAATTACAATGAGCAGTTCTTC. The full variable domain, its missing parts supplied by reference TRBV25-1 and TRBJ2-1, is EADIYQTPRYLVIGTGKKITLECSQTMGHDKMYWYQQDPGMELHLIHYSYGVNSTEKGDLSSESTVSRIRTEHFPLTLESARPSHTSQYLCASSELGQGNYNEQFFGPGTRLTVL.

The DNA for the CDR3 is TGTGCCAGCAGTTATCTTACAGGGGCAGATACGCAGTATTTT. It specifies CASSYLTGADTQYF. This chain connects TRBV6-5 to TRBJ2-3; 7 positions agree with TRBD1. This CDR3 region has 14 residues. Germline trimming cut 3 bases from V and 4 bases from J; bases unmatched to any gene: 4. CDR1 and CDR2 (germline): MNHEY, SVGAGI.

In this sample, this clonotype turned up a few times. The chain carries TRBV4-1 and TRBJ2-4; 8 bases fit TRBD1. Germline V gene data show CDR1 as MGHRA and CDR2 as YSYEKL. The J segment lost 15 bases and the V segment lost 1 base, leaving 8 bases of the junction unmatched. The CDR3 has 13 amino acids. CDR3 DNA sequence: TGCGCCAGCAGCCAAGTTGGGACAGGCCAGAGGTACTTC. It translates to CASSQVGTGQRYF.

This clonotype was seen repeatedly, ten times or more. The V and J genes are TRBV6-5 and TRBJ2-3; D gene ambiguous. The CDR3 is 13 amino acids. With 2 bases removed from V and 2 bases from J, the gap between germline ends came to 5 bases. Germline loops: CDR1 MNHEY, CDR2 SVGAGI. The CDR3 DNA reads as TGTGCCAGCAGTTACGGCCCCACAGATACGCAGTATTTT. Protein product: CASSYGPTDTQYF.

The rearrangement joins TRBV5-1 to TRBJ2-1; 10 nucleotides line up with TRBD1. V shed 4 bases, J shed 8 bases, and the junction held 9 bases outside the gene matches. Per the germline V gene, CDR1 is SGHRS and CDR2 is YFSETQ. The CDR3 length is 15 residues. In DNA, the CDR3 is TGCGCCAGCAGCCATTCTTGGACAGGGGGGGATGAGCAGTTCTTC. This translates into CASSHSWTGGDEQFF.

In this sample, this clonotype turned up many times. The rearrangement joins TRBV6-1 to TRBJ1-2, with D possibly TRBD1 on 5 matching bases. Trimming cost V 4 bases and J 5 bases, with 17 bases left between them. The germline V gene has CDR1 MNHNS and CDR2 SASEGT. CDR3 length: 15 amino acids. DNA of the CDR3: TGTGCCAGCAGTGCAGGTCGGGGGGGGAAGTATGGCTACACCTTC. It specifies CASSAGRGGKYGYTF.

The chain has TRBV27 and TRBJ2-7; D is possibly TRBD2 (6 bases). Germline CDR1 is MNHEY and CDR2 is SMNVEV (reference sequence). V was clipped by 2 bases and J by 1 base, with 9 bases between them. The CDR3 loop spans 14 amino acids. CDR3 loop: CASSLQRASYEQYF. The CDR3 nucleotides are TGTGCCAGCAGTTTACAGCGGGCGTCCTACGAGCAGTACTTC.

This clonotype was counted between two and nine times. The chain employs TRBV29-1 and TRBJ2-3, with 9 bases lining up with TRBD2. The trim removed 3 bases at V and 6 bases at J, leaving 7 bases unmatched. CDR1 SQVTM and CDR2 ANQGSEA come from the germline V gene. CDR3 size: 14 residues. This CDR3 is CSVEIAGVGDTQYF. The CDR3 coding sequence is TGCAGCGTTGAGATAGCGGGAGTCGGGGATACGCAGTATTTT.

This CDR3 is CASSGDSFKPQHF. The CDR3 region has the DNA TGTGCCAGCAGTGGGGACAGCTTCAAGCCCCAGCATTTT. The J gene is TRBJ1-5, the V gene TRBV2; 7 positions agree with TRBD1. The germline gives CDR1 SNHLY, CDR2 FYNNEI. Trimming at V came to 4 bases and at J to 8 bases, leaving 5 bases not matched to a gene. The CDR3 has 13 amino acids.

This clonotype was picked up many times. This rearrangement joins TRBV24-1 to TRBJ1-5, with TRBD1 matching 7 bases. V shed 5 bases, J shed 7 bases, and the junction held 4 bases outside the gene matches. This CDR3 spans 13 amino acids. Looked up from germline, CDR1 is KGHDR and CDR2 is SFDVKD. The CDR3 region has the DNA TGTGCCACCAGTGGACAGGGAAAGCAGCCCCAGCATTTT. The encoded protein is CATSGQGKQPQHF.

This clonotype was seen more than once but under ten times. The V gene is TRBV18, the J gene TRBJ2-1; D not certain. The CDR3 spans 11 residues. V was pared by 2 bases and J by 10 bases, with 6 bases between. Germline lookup yields CDR1 KGHSH and CDR2 LQKENI. The CDR3: CASSPSSEQFF. The CDR3 bases are TGTGCCAGCTCACCATCTTCCGAGCAGTTCTTC.

This clonotype was seen at least ten times. The chain recombines TRBV12-3 or TRBV12-4 with TRBJ1-1, with TRBD1 matching over 8 bases. The CDR3 is 12 amino acids. With V trimmed by 6 bases and J by 11 bases, 8 bases remained unmatched. CDR3 nucleotide sequence: TGTGCCAGCAGCCAGGGGGCGTGGGGGGCTTTCTTT. The encoded protein is CASSQGAWGAFF.

This clonotype came up a few times. The chain recombines TRBV20-1 with TRBJ2-1, with D maybe TRBD2 (5 bases). Per the germline V gene, CDR1 is DFQATT and CDR2 is SNEGSKA (reference sequence). There are 14 residues in the CDR3. Trimming removed 4 bases at V and 0 bases at J, with 10 bases between. CDR3: CSAIATSSYNEQFF. Here the CDR3 DNA reads TGCAGTGCTATAGCGACGAGCTCCTACAATGAGCAGTTCTTC.

This chain uses TRBV12-3 or TRBV12-4 with TRBJ2-1; 9 bases align to TRBD1. The CDR3 is made up of 19 amino acids. CDR3 in DNA: TGTACCTTCAGTTTTGGACAGGGGCTACCAGGAGTCTCCTACAATGAGCAGTTCTTC. Its protein product is CTFSFGQGLPGVSYNEQFF.

The table lists this clonotype with many counts. The CDR3 sequence: CASSPIGTDTQYF. The CDR3 nucleotides read TGTGCCAGCAGCCCTATTGGGACAGATACGCAGTATTTT. This chain joins TRBV12-3 or TRBV12-4 and TRBJ2-3, with unresolved D. V was pared by 6 bases and J by 3 bases, with 10 bases between. This CDR3 contains 13 residues.

The rearrangement joins TRBV12-3 or TRBV12-4 to TRBJ2-4; D not certain. Trimming pared 9 bases from V and 0 bases from J, leaving 18 bases between. The CDR3 contains 16 residues. CDR3 DNA: TGTGCCAGGCCGAAGGTGGGCAGGCTAGCCAAAAACATTCAGTACTTC. Translated, it gives CARPKVGRLAKNIQYF.

The chain combines TRBV5-6 with TRBJ2-7, with D tentatively TRBD1 or TRBD2 (6 bases each). CDR3 length: 17 residues. The V end lost 1 base, the J end lost 3 bases, and 20 bases lay between the germline ends. The germline V gene has CDR1 SGHDT and CDR2 YYEEEE. The DNA of the CDR3 is TGTGCCAGCAGCTTGACCAAAGGGGGGACAACTTTCTACGAGCAGTACTTC. Its translation: CASSLTKGGTTFYEQYF.

This clonotype was observed at least ten times. V usage is TRBV10-3 and J usage is TRBJ2-7, with TRBD1 identical over 7 bases. The CDR3 is 16 amino acids. Germline loops: CDR1 ENHRY, CDR2 SYGVKD. Trimming took 4 bases from V and 0 from J; bases not matched to a gene: 9. This CDR3 is CAISARGQVSSYEQYF. CDR3 bases: TGTGCCATCAGTGCCCGCGGACAGGTCAGCTCCTACGAGCAGTACTTC.

V usage is TRBV11-3 and J usage is TRBJ2-7; 10 positions match TRBD1. Germline V lookup: CDR1 SGHNT, CDR2 YENEEA. Unmatched junction bases numbered 6, after V lost 0 bases and J lost 4 bases. This CDR3 region has 16 residues. The CDR3: CASSLDGTGVGYEQYF. CDR3 nucleotide sequence: TGTGCCAGCAGCTTAGACGGGACAGGGGTTGGGTACGAGCAGTACTTC.

This clonotype came up many times. CDR3 amino acids: CSARDREVYEQYV. The CDR3 DNA reads as TGCAGTGCTAGAGATCGGGAGGTTTACGAGCAGTACGTC. The V gene is TRBV20-1, the J gene TRBJ2-7; 7 bases agree with TRBD2. The germline V gene has CDR1 DFQATT and CDR2 SNEGSKA (reference sequence). The CDR3 loop spans 13 amino acids. J was trimmed by 4 bases and V by 0 bases; bases with no gene match: 3.